This TCR beta chain was profiled in a study of molecular identifiers for immune sequencing clone quantification. In preparing bulk TCR libraries, previously described methods and listed TCR primers were used. Each CDR3 protein is one row after TCRdb ran MiXCR on the PCR reads. Seen here are 35,000 or so distinct CDR3 sequences, approximately 19% observed once, and the top ten hold more than 0.95%. Many counts were recorded for this clonotype. The V segment lost 6 bases and the J segment 1 base; nucleotides outside the gene matches: 11. Germline V gene data show CDR1 as MGHRA and CDR2 as YSYEKL. This CDR3 has 16 residues. From around 18,000 to 910,000 sorted cells, naive CD8 libraries were generated with 10%, 30% or 50% RNA. Using a CD8+CD4-CCR7+CD45RA+ phenotype, naive CD8 T cells were sorted.

The specimen was naive CD8+ T cells from blood, with Jurkat cell RNA spiked in. The subset was: FACS-sorted CD8+CD4-CCR7+CD45RA+ naive T cells. The V call is TRBV4-1, the J call TRBJ2-7, with 8 bases identical to TRBD1. This sequence was found in a human donor in good health. Some libraries in this study had Jurkat cell RNA spiked in. CDR3 sequence reads: CASSVLRGQESYEQYF. CDR3 bases: TGCGCCAGCAGTGTGCTCCGGGGACAGGAGTCCTACGAGCAGTACTTC.